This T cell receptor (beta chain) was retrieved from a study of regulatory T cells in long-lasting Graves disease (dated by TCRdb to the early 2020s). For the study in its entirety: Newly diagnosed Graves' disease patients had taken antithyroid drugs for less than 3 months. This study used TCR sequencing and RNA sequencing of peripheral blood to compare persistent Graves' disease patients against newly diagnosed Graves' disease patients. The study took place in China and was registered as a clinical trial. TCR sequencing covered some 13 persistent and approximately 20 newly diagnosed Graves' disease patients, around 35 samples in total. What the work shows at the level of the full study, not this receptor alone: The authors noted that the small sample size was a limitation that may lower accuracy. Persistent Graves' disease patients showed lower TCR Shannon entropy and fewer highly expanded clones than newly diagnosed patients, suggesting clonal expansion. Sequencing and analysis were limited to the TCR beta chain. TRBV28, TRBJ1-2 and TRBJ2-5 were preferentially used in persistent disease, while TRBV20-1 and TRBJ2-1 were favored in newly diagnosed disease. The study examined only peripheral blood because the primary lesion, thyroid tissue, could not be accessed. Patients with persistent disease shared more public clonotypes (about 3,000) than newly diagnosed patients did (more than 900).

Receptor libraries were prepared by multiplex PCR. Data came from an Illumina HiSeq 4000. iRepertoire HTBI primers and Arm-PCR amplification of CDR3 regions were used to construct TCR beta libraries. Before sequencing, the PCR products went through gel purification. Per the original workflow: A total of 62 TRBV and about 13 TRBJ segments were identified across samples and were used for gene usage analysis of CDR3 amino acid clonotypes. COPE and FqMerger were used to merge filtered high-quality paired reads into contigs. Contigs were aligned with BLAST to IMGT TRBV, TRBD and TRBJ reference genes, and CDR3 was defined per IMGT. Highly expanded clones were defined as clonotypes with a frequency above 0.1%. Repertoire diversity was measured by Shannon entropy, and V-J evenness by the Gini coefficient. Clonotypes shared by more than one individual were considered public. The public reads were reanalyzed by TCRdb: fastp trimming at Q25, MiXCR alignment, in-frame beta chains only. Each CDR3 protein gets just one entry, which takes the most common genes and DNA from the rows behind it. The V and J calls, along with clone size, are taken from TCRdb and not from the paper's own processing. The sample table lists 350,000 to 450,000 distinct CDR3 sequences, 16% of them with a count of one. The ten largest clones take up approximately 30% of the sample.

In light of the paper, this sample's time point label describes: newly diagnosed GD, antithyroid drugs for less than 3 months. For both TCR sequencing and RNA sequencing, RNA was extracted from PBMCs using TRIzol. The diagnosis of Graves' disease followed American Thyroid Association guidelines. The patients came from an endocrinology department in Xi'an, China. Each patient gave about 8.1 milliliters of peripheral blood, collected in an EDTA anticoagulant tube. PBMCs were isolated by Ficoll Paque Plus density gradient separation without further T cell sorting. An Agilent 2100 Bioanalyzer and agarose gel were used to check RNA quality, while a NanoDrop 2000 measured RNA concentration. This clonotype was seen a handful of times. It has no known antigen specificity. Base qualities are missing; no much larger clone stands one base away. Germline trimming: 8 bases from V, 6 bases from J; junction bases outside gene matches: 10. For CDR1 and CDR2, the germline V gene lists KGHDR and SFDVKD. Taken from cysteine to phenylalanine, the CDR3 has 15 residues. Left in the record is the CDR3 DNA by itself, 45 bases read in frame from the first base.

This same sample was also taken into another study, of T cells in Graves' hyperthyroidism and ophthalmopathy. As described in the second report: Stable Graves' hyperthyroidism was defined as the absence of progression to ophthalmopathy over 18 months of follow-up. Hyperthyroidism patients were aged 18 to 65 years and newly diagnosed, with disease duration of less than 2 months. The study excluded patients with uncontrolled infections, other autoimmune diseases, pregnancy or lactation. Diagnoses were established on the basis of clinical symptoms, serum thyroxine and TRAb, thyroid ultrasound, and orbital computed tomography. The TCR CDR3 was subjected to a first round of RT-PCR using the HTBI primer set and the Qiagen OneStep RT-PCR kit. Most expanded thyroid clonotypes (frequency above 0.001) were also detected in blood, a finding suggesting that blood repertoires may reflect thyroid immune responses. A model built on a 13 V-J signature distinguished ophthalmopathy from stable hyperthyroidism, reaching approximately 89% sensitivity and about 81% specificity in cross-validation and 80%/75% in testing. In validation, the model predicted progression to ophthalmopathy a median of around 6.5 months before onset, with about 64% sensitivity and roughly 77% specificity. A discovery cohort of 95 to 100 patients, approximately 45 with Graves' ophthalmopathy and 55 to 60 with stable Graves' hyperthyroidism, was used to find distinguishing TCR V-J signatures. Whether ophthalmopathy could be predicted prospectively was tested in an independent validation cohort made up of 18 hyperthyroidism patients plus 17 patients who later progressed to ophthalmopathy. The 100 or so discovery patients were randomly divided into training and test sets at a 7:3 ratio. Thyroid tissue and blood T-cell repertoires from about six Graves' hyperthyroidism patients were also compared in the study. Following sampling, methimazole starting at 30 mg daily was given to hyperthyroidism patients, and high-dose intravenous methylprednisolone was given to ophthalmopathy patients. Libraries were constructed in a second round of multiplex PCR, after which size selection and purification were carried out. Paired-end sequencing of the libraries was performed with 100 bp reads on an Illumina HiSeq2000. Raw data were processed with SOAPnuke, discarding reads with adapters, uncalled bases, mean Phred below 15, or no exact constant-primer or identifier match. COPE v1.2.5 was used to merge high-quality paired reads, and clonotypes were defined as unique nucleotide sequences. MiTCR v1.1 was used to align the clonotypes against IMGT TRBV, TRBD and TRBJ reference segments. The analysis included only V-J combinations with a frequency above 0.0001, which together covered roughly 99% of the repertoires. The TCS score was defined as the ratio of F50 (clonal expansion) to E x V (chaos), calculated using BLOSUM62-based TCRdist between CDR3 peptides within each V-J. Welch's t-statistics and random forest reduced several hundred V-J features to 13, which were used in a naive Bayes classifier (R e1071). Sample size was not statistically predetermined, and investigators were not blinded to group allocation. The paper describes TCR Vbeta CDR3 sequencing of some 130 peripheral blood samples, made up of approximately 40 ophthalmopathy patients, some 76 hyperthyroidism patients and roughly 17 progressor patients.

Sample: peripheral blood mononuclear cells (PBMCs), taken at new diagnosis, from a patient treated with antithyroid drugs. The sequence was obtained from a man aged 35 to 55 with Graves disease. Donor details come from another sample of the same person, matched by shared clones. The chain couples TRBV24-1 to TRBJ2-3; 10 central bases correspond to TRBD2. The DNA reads TGTGCCACCACTAGCGGGGGCTCCGGGAGGGATACGCAGTATTTT. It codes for CATTSGGSGRDTQYF.